This T cell receptor beta chain was sequenced for a study of vaccination and CD4 T cells after COVID-19. Overall study: Overlapping spike peptides served as the stimulus for the cells. These peptides came from SARS-CoV-2 and from the common cold coronaviruses HCoV-NL63, HCoV-OC43 and HCoV-229E. Researchers treated control cultures with a CEFX pool, an HIV-1 Nef pool, or no peptide.

The assay that was used to sequence DNA from cultured CD4+ T cells was the Oncomine TCR Beta short-read assay. TCRdb recomputed calls from the PCR reads with MiXCR, one row per CDR3 protein. The sample lists 3,000 to 4,000 distinct CDR3 sequences; 60% to 80% were seen once. To note about this clonotype: The antigen is unknown.

Sample treatment: roughly 11-day PBMC culture with coronavirus spike peptide pools or control peptides (ViraFEST assay). The CDR3 is 15 amino acids. With 4 bases removed from V and 0 bases from J, the gap between germline ends came to 10 bases. Germline V gives CDR1 MNHNS, CDR2 SASEGT. Material for sequencing was CD4+ T cells from blood, cultured in vitro. The TCR comes from a human donor who had recovered from COVID-19. J is TRBJ2-4 and V is TRBV6-1; tentatively, D is TRBD2 (6 bases). The CDR3 sequence: CASSGSGGAKNIQYF. The CDR3 DNA reads as TGTGCCAGCAGTGGCTCCGGGGGAGCCAAAAACATTCAGTACTTC.